The next 15 T cell receptor beta chains were all read from a single sample in a study of OX40 agonist ivuxolimab in advanced cancers. Using immunoSEQ multiplex PCR, the repertoire was profiled, and TCRdb retains in-frame clones only, with some absent. The table records nearly 65,000 clones, around 90% of them present only once. The material sequenced was CD4+ or CD8+ T cells sorted from blood, taken in a trial of the OX40 agonist ivuxolimab. Receptors were obtained from an adult with an advanced solid tumor such as melanoma, head and neck, liver or kidney cancer.

The chain joins TRBV7-9 to TRBJ2-6, with 8 bases matching TRBD1. Germline CDR1 reads SEHNR; CDR2 reads FQNEAQ (reference sequence). CDR3 length: 15 residues. V lost 7 bases, J lost 0 bases, and 2 bases stayed unmatched. The CDR3 DNA reads as TGTGCCAGCACAGGGGGCTTCTCTGGGGCCAACGTCCTGACTTTC. As protein: CASTGGFSGANVLTF.

The V call is TRBV27, the J call TRBJ1-2, with D uncertain. The germline CDR1 and CDR2 sequences are MNHEY and SMNVEV (reference sequence). CDR3 length: 17 residues. The V and J ends lost 8 bases and 3 bases respectively, with 25 bases between them. Written as DNA, the CDR3 is TGTGCCAGCGGAATTCTCGCGCCTCCCTCAATGGACTATGGCTACACCTTC. Amino acids: CASGILAPPSMDYGYTF.

V and J are TRBV6-5 and TRBJ2-7; D is possibly TRBD2 (7 bases). The V gene lost 10 bases and the J gene lost 7 bases, with 26 bases spanning the gap. Germline V gene sequence: CDR1 MNHEY, CDR2 SVGAGI. CDR3 length: 15 residues. CDR3 amino acids: CATKVFAGAYWEQYV. The CDR3 DNA reads as TGTGCCACCAAAGTCTTTGCGGGGGCCTACTGGGAGCAGTACGTC.

J is TRBJ1-3 and V is TRBV5-1, with D uncertain. Germline V gives CDR1 SGHRS, CDR2 YFSETQ. Trimming shortened V by 0 bases and J by 7 bases, and 11 bases separated the two germline ends. This CDR3 region has 14 residues. CDR3 sequence: CASSLDPSENTIYF. The DNA for the CDR3 is TGCGCCAGCAGCTTGGACCCCTCGGAGAACACCATATATTTT.

The chain is built from TRBV2 and TRBJ1-5, with D possibly being TRBD1 (5 bases). V dropped 3 bases and J dropped 6 bases, with 9 bases sitting between them. This CDR3 has 13 amino acids. Germline lookup yields CDR1 SNHLY and CDR2 FYNNEI. The CDR3 region has the DNA TGTGCCAGCAGTGACAGGGCGTCTCAGCCCCAGCATTTT. Its translation is CASSDRASQPQHF.

This chain uses TRBV2 with TRBJ1-4; tentatively, D is TRBD1 (6 bases). CDR3 length equals 15 residues. Germline CDR1 and CDR2: SNHLY and FYNNEI. V was trimmed by 8 bases and J by 0 bases, leaving 13 bases between them. The CDR3 nucleotides are TGTGCCAGCGGGGGCGAGATTGCAACTAATGAAAAACTGTTTTTT. Translation gives CASGGEIATNEKLFF.

This sequence joins TRBV25-1 and TRBJ1-2, with 7 bases identical to TRBD1. Germline-derived CDR1 and CDR2 are MGHDK and SYGVNS. V lost 1 base, J lost 11 bases, and 10 bases stayed unmatched. The CDR3 contains 14 residues. The CDR3 nucleotides read TGTGCCAGCAGTGAATGGACGAAGGGACAGCAATACACCTTC. Amino acids: CASSEWTKGQQYTF.

This rearrangement joins TRBV5-4 to TRBJ2-7; D not resolved. The CDR3 sequence is 14 residues long. CDR1 is SGHNT, CDR2 YYREEE, per germline (reference sequence). Trimming cost V 4 bases and J 3 bases, with 14 bases left between them. The CDR3 DNA reads TGTGCCAGCAGCCTGGACGGGCCTCGCTACGAGCAGTACTTC. Its translation: CASSLDGPRYEQYF.

This clone came up a few times. The V call is TRBV4-1, the J call TRBJ1-1; D not certain. Germline values: CDR1 MGHRA, CDR2 YSYEKL. The CDR3 totals 14 residues. V lost 1 base to trimming and J lost 7 bases, with 13 bases between them. CDR3 nucleotides: TGCGCCAGCAGCCAAGTGGGAGACACAAATGAAGCTTTCTTT. Its translation is CASSQVGDTNEAFF.

In its sample, this clone was seen a few times. V is TRBV7-6 and J is TRBJ2-7; no clear D gene. CDR3 length: 13 amino acids. Germline-derived CDR1 and CDR2 are SGHVS and FNYEAQ. V lost 1 base to trimming and J lost 5 bases, with 9 bases between them. The CDR3 nucleotides are TGTGCCAGCAGCTTAGATGATGGGGACGAGCAGTACTTC. It encodes CASSLDDGDEQYF. Variable domain in full (rest from reference TRBV7-6 and TRBJ2-7): GAGVSQSPRYKVTKRGQDVALRCDPISGHVSLYWYRQALGQGPEFLTYFNYEAQQDKSGLPNDRFSAERPEGSISTLTIQRTEQRDSAMYRCASSLDDGDEQYFGPGTRLTVT.

About this clone itself: A read error may produce the germline difference seen at one junction end. The chain links TRBV7-7 to TRBJ2-5; 12 nucleotides match TRBD2. Germline CDR1 and CDR2: SSHAT and FNYEAQ (reference sequence). The CDR3 has 16 amino acids. CDR3 protein: CASSQHMGLAGETQYF. The CDR3 DNA is TGTGCTAGCAGCCAACATATGGGACTAGCGGGAGAGACCCAGTACTTC.

The chain links TRBV6-6 to TRBJ2-5; D is possibly TRBD2 (5 bases). Trimming shortened V by 6 bases and J by 0 bases, and 8 bases separated the two germline ends. CDR1 and CDR2 (germline): MNHNY, SVGAGI (reference sequence). This CDR3 contains 13 residues. The CDR3 protein is CASRPGYQETQYF. The CDR3 coding sequence is TGTGCCAGCAGGCCGGGGTACCAAGAGACCCAGTACTTC.

The CDR3 reads CASSQDRGQETQYF. The CDR3 nucleotides are TGCGCCAGCAGCCAGGACAGGGGACAAGAGACCCAGTACTTC. The chain couples TRBV4-1 to TRBJ2-5; 9 bases fit TRBD1. Germline V CDR1 and CDR2: MGHRA, YSYEKL. The CDR3 has 14 residues. With 3 bases clipped from V and 2 bases from J, the junction kept 1 base outside the gene matches.

The chain employs TRBV18 and TRBJ1-1; the D gene is possibly TRBD1 (5 bases). V was trimmed by 3 bases and J by 4 bases, leaving 18 bases between them. CDR1 is KGHSH, CDR2 LQKENI, per germline. This CDR3 has 16 amino acids. The CDR3 bases are TGTGCCAGCTCACCCTCCTTCGGGGAAAGGGGCACTGAAGCTTTCTTT. Translated, it gives CASSPSFGERGTEAFF.

The V and J genes are TRBV7-3 and TRBJ2-5; the match to TRBD2 covers 9 bases. CDR1 and CDR2 from the germline V gene are SGHTA and FQGTGA. The CDR3 sequence is 15 residues long. Germline trimming cut 4 bases from V and 5 bases from J; bases unmatched to any gene: 8. The CDR3: CASSYTGTSSETQYF. The CDR3 DNA follows: TGTGCCAGCAGCTACACCGGGACTAGCTCGGAGACCCAGTACTTC.